What follows describes a single T cell receptor (beta chain). The antigen is undetermined. Germline V gene sequence: CDR1 SQVTM, CDR2 ANQGSEA. The CDR3 loop spans 13 amino acids. The junction had 4 bases not matched to a gene; V was cut back by 4 bases and J by 4 bases. This entry comes from a study of T cell responses to AZD1222 COVID-19 vaccine. Study-wide findings and caveats: Possibly, clonal diversity was underestimated; donors were largely white British and included more females. None of the repertoires were sampled until the peak T cell response had passed.

The repertoire was sequenced with immunoSEQ multiplex PCR; TCRdb's copy has only in-frame clones and lacks some. The repertoire consists of 100,000 or so clones, with approximately 90% occurring once and the leading ten covering under 1.5%. The rearrangement uses TRBV29-1 and TRBJ1-5, with 7 bases lining up with TRBD1. The receptor was derived from an adult in good health. The sample was peripheral blood, taken on day 0 of AZD1222 vaccination. The CDR3: CSVVRGRNQPQHF. The CDR3, as DNA: TGCAGCGTTGTCAGGGGGAGGAATCAGCCCCAGCATTTT.